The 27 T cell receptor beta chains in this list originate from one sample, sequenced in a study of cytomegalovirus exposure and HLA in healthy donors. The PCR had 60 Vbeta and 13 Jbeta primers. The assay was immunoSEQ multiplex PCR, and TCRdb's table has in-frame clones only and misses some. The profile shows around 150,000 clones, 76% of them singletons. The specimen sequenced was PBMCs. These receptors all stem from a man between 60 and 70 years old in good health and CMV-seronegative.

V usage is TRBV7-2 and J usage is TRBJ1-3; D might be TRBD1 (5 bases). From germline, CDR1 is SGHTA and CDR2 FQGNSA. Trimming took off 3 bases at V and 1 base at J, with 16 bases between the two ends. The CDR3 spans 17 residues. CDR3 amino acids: CASSFGQGETSGNTIYF. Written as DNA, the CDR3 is TGTGCCAGCAGCTTCGGCCAAGGGGAAACATCTGGAAACACCATATATTTT.

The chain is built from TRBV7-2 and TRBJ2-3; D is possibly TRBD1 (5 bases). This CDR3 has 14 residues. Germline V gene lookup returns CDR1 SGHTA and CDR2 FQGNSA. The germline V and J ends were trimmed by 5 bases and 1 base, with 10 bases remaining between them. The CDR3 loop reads CASSTLGGTDTQYF. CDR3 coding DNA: TGTGCCAGCAGCACCCTAGGGGGCACAGATACGCAGTATTTT.

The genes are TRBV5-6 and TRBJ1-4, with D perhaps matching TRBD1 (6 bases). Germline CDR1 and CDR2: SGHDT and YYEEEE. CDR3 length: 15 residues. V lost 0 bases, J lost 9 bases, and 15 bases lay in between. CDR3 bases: TGTGCCAGCAGCTTGGAACGGTGGGGGCCTCAAAAACTGTTTTTT. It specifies CASSLERWGPQKLFF.

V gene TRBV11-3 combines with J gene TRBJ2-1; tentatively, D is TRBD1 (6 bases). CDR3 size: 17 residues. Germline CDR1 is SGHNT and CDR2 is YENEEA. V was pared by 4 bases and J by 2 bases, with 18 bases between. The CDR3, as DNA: TGTGCCAGCAGCTCTACGCGAACCCAGGGGACCTACAATGAGCAGTTCTTC. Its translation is CASSSTRTQGTYNEQFF.

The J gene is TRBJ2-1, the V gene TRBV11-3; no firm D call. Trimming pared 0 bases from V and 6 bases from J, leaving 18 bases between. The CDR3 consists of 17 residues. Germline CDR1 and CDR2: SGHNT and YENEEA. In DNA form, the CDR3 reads TGTGCCAGCAGCTTAGATCGGGTCACGGCGTTAAGCAATGAGCAGTTCTTC. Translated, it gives CASSLDRVTALSNEQFF. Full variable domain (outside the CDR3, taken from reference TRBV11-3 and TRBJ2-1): EAGVVQSPRYKIIEKKQPVAFWCNPISGHNTLYWYLQNLGQGPELLIRYENEEAVDDSQLPKDRFSAERLKGVDSTLKIQPAELGDSAVYLCASSLDRVTALSNEQFFGPGTRLTVL.

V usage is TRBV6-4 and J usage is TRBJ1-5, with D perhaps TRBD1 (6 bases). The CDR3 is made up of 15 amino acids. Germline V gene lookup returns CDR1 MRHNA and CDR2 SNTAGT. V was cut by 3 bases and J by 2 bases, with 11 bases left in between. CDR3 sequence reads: CASSEGGGGNQPQHF. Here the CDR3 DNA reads TGTGCCAGCAGTGAAGGGGGGGGCGGCAATCAGCCCCAGCATTTT.

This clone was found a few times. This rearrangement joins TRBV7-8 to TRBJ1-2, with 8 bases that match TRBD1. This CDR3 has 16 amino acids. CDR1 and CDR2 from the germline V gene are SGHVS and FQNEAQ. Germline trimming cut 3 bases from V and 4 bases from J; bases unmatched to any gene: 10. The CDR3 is CASSLIGQGRAYGYTF. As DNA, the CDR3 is TGTGCCAGCAGCTTGATCGGACAGGGAAGAGCCTATGGCTACACCTTC. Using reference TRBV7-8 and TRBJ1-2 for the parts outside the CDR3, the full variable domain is GAGVSQSPRYKVAKRGQDVALRCDPISGHVSLFWYQQALGQGPEFLTYFQNEAQLDKSGLPSDRFFAERPEGSVSTLKIQRTQQEDSAVYLCASSLIGQGRAYGYTFGSGTRLTVV.

In DNA, the CDR3 is TGTGCCAGCAGCAGATATAGCAGCTACAATGAGCAGTTCTTC. It encodes CASSRYSSYNEQFF. The chain carries TRBV28 and TRBJ2-1; D ambiguous. The CDR3 runs 14 residues. Between the trimmed V and J ends, which lost 6 bases and 3 bases, there was a span of 12 bases. Germline lookup yields CDR1 MDHEN and CDR2 SYDVKM.

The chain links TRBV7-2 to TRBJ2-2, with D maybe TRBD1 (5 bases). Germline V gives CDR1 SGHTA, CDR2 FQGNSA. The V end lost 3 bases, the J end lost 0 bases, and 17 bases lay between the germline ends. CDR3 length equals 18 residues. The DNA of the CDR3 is TGTGCCAGCAGCTTGCTACAGGAAATATTCGCGAACACCGGGGAGCTGTTTTTT. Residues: CASSLLQEIFANTGELFF. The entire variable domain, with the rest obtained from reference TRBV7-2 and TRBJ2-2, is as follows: GAGVSQSPSNKVTEKGKDVELRCDPISGHTALYWYRQSLGQGLEFLIYFQGNSAPDKSGLPSDRFSAERTGGSVSTLTIQRTQQEDSAVYLCASSLLQEIFANTGELFFGEGSRLTVL.

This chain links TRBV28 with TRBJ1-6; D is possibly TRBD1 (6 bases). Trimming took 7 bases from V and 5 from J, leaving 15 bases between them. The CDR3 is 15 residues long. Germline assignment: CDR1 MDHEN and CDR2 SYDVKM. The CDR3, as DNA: TGTGCCAGCATACAAGCTGGACAGAATAATTCACCCCTCCACTTT. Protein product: CASIQAGQNNSPLHF. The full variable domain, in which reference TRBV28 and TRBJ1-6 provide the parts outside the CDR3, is DVKVTQSSRYLVKRTGEKVFLECVQDMDHENMFWYRQDPGLGLRLIYFSYDVKMKEKGDIPEGYSVSREKKERFSLILESASTNQTSMYLCASIQAGQNNSPLHFGNGTRLTVT.

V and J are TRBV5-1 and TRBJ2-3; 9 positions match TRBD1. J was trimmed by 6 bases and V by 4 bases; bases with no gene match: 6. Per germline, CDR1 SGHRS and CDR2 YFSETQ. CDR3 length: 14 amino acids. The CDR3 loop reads CASSPRTGADTQYF. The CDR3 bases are TGCGCCAGCAGCCCCCGGACAGGGGCCGATACGCAGTATTTT.

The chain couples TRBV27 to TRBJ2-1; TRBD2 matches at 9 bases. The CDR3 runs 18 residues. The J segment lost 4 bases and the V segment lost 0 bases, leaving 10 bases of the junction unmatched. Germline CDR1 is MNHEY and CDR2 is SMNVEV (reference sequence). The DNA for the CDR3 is TGTGCCAGCAGTTTATCGGGCGCGGGGACTAGCCTGTACAATGAGCAGTTCTTC. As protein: CASSLSGAGTSLYNEQFF.

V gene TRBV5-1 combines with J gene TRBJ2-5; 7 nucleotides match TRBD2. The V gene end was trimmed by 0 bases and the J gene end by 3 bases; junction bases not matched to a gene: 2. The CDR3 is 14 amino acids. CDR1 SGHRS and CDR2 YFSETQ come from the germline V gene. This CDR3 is CASSLAGTKETQYF. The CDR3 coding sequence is TGCGCCAGCAGCTTGGCGGGGACTAAAGAGACCCAGTACTTC.

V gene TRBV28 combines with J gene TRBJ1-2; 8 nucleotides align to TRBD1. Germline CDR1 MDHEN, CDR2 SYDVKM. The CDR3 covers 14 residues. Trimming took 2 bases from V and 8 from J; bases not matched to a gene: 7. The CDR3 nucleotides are TGTGCCAGCAGTTTAGGGGCAGGGGGCTTCGGCTACACCTTC. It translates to CASSLGAGGFGYTF.

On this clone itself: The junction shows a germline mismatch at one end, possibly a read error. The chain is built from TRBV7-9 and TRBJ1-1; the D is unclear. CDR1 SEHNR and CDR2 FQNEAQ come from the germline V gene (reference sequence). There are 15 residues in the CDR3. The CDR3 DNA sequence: TGTTCCAGCAGCCCCCTCTGGGGAGAGAACACTGAAGCTTTCTTT. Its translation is CSSSPLWGENTEAFF.

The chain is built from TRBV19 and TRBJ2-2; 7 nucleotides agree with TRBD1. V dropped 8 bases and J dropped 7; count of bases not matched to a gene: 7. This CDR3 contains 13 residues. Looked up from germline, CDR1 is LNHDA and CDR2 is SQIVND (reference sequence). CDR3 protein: CASGDRAGGELFF. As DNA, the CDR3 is TGTGCCAGTGGTGACAGGGCGGGCGGGGAGCTGTTTTTT.

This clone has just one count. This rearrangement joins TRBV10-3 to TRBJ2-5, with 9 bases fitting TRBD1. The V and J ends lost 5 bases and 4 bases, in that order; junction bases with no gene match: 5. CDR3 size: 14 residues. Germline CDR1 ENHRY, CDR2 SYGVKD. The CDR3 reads CAISPGQGGETQYF. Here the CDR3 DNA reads TGTGCCATCAGTCCGGGACAGGGCGGAGAGACCCAGTACTTC.

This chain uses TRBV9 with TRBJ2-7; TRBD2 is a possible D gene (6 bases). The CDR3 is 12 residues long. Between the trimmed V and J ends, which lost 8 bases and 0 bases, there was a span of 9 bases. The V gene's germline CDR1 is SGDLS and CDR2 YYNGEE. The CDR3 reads CASGGTSYEQYF. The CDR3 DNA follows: TGTGCCAGTGGCGGGACCTCCTACGAGCAGTACTTC.

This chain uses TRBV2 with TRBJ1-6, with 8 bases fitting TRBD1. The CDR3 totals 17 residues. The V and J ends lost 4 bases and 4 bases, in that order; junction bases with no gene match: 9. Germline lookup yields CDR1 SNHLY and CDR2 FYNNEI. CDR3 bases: TGTGCCAGCAGTGCAGGGGGCGCGTGGCCATATAATTCACCCCTCCACTTT. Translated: CASSAGGAWPYNSPLHF.

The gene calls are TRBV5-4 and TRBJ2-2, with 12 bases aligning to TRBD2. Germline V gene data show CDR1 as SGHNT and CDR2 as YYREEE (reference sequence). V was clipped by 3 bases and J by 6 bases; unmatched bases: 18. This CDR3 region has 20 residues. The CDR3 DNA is TGTGCCAGCAGCTCTCTAGCGGGAGGGGGAAGACGTTGGCGGTCCGGGGAGCTGTTTTTT. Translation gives CASSSLAGGGRRWRSGELFF.

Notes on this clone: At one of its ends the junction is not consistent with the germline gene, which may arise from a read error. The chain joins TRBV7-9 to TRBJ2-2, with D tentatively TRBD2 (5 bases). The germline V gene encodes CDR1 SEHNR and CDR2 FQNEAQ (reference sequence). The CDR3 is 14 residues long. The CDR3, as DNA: TGTTCCAGCAGCTTCACGAGGGACACCGGGGAGCTGTTTTTT. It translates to CSSSFTRDTGELFF.

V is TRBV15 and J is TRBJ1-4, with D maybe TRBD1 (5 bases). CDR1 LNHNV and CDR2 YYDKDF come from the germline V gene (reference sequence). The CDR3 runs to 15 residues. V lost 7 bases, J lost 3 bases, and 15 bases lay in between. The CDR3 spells CATTTSGDPNEKLFF. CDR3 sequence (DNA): TGTGCCACCACCACGTCGGGGGACCCTAATGAAAAACTGTTTTTT.

CDR3 nucleotides: TGTGCCAGTAGTATATCCGGGAACGATGGCTACACCTTC. Translating it yields CASSISGNDGYTF. The gene calls are TRBV19 and TRBJ1-2, with D hard to call. Trimming removed 2 bases from V and 6 bases from J, with 10 bases in between. Per germline, CDR1 LNHDA and CDR2 SQIVND (reference sequence). This CDR3 comprises 13 residues.

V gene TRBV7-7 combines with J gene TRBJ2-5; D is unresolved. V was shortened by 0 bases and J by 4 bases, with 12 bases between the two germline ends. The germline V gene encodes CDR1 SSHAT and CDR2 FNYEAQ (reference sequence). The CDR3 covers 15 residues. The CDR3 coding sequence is TGTGCCAGCAGCTTAGCGGCTTCACGGGTAGAGACCCAGTACTTC. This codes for CASSLAASRVETQYF.

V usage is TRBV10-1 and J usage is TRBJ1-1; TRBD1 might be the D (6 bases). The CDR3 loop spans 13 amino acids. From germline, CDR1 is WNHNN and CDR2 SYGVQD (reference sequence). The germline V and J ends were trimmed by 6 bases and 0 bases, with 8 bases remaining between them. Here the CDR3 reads CASRQGLNTEAFF. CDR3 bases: TGCGCCAGCAGACAGGGACTGAACACTGAAGCTTTCTTT.

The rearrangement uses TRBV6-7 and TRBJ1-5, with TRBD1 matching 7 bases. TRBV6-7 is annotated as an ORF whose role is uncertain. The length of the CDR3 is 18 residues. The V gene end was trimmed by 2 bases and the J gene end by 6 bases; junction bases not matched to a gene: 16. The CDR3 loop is CASSYPNARGAGGQPQHF. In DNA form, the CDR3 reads TGTGCCAGCAGTTACCCTAACGCTAGGGGGGCAGGGGGTCAGCCCCAGCATTTT.

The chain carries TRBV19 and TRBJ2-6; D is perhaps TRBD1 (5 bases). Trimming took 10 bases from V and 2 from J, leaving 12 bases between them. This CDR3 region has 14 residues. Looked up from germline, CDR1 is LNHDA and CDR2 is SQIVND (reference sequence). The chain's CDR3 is CATLPTAGANVLTF. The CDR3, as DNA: TGTGCCACCCTTCCGACAGCTGGGGCCAACGTCCTGACTTTC. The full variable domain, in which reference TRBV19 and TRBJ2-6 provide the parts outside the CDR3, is DGGITQSPKYLFRKEGQNVTLSCEQNLNHDAMYWYRQDPGQGLRLIYYSQIVNDFQKGDIAEGYSVSREKKESFPLTVTSAQKNPTAFYLCATLPTAGANVLTFGAGSRLTVL.